The 2 T cell receptor beta chains in this list originate from one sample, sequenced in a study of cytomegalovirus exposure and HLA in healthy donors. In the PCR, 60 Vbeta and 13 Jbeta primers were used. Libraries were prepared by immunoSEQ multiplex PCR; TCRdb keeps only in-frame clonotypes and omits some of them. The table shows about 210,000 clones, with 70% to 90% occurring only once. What was sequenced was PBMCs. The receptors shown here come from a girl aged 2-10 years in good health and CMV-seronegative.

The chain combines TRBV9 with TRBJ2-1; 8 bases line up with TRBD2. The J segment lost 14 bases and the V segment lost 4 bases, leaving 11 bases of the junction unmatched. The CDR3 contains 13 residues. The germline CDR1 and CDR2 sequences are SGDLS and YYNGEE. The CDR3 is CASSTTPGLVEFF. The CDR3 DNA is TGTGCCAGCAGCACCACCCCGGGACTAGTGGAGTTCTTC.

On this clone itself: The same CDR3 can be traced to other DNA sequences in this sample. This sequence joins TRBV4-2 and TRBJ2-1; 7 nucleotides agree with TRBD2. The CDR3 contains 16 residues. Germline assignment: CDR1 LGHNA and CDR2 YNFKEQ. V dropped 0 bases and J dropped 6; count of bases not matched to a gene: 8. The CDR3: CASSQDVLAAANEQFF. CDR3 sequence (DNA): TGTGCCAGCAGCCAAGATGTGCTAGCGGCTGCCAATGAGCAGTTCTTC.